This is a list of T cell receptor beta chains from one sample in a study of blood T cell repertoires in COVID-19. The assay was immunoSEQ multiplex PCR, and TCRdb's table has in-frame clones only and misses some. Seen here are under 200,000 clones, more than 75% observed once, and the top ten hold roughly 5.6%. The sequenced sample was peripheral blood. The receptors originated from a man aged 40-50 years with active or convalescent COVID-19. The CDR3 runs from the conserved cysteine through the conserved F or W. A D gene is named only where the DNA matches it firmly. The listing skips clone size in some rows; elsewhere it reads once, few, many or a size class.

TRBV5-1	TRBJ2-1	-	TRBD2	CASSFSSGNSYNEQFF	TGCGCCAGCAGCTTCTCTAGCGGGAACTCCTACAATGAGCAGTTCTTC
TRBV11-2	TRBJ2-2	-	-	CASRGIGGSGELFF	TGTGCCAGCAGAGGGATAGGGGGTTCCGGGGAGCTGTTTTTT
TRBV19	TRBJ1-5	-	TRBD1	CATTDRGEQPQHF	TGTGCCACCACGGACAGGGGCGAACAGCCCCAGCATTTT
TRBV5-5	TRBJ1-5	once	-	CASSLSGNQPQHF	TGTGCCAGCAGCTTGTCAGGGAATCAGCCCCAGCATTTT
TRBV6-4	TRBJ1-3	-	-	CASSDGQGNTIYF	TGTGCCAGCAGTGACGGCCAGGGAAACACCATATATTTT
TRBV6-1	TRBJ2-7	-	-	CASSDPGQKYEQYF	TGTGCCAGCAGTGACCCGGGACAAAAATACGAGCAGTACTTC
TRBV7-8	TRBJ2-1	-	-	CASSSLALSSYNEQFF	TGTGCCAGCAGCTCCTTAGCGTTAAGCTCCTACAATGAGCAGTTCTTC
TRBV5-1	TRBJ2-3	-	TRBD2	CASSLEPSGNTDTQYF	TGCGCCAGCAGCTTGGAGCCTAGCGGCAACACAGATACGCAGTATTTT
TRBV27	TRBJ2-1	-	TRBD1	CASSPTGQGTYNEQFF	TGTGCCAGCAGCCCCACCGGACAGGGTACATACAATGAGCAGTTCTTC
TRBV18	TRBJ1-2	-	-	CASSPPGKGDANYGYTF	TGTGCCAGCTCACCACCGGGCAAAGGGGATGCTAACTATGGCTACACCTTC
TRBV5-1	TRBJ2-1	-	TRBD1	CASSFHSGTGKNEQFF	TGCGCCAGCAGCTTTCATTCCGGGACAGGGAAAAATGAGCAGTTCTTC
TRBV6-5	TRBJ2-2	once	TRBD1	CASKRTGSTGELFF	TGTGCCAGCAAACGGACAGGATCCACCGGGGAGCTGTTTTTT
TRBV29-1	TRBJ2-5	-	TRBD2	CSVGASGKETQYF	TGCAGCGTGGGCGCTAGCGGGAAAGAGACCCAGTACTTC
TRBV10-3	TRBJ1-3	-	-	CAISPRGDGNTIYF	TGTGCCATCAGCCCCAGGGGTGACGGAAACACCATATATTTT
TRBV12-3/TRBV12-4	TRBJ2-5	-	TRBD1	CASSPGQGGTQYF	TGTGCCAGCAGCCCTGGACAGGGGGGTACCCAGTACTTC
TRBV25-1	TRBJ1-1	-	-	CASSEYGREAFF	TGTGCCAGCAGTGAATATGGGAGGGAAGCTTTCTTT
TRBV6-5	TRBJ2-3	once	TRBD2	CASLGGTSPEDTQYF	TGTGCCAGTCTGGGAGGGACTAGTCCTGAGGATACGCAGTATTTT
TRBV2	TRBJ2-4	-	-	CASSGLSKNIQYF	TGTGCCAGCAGTGGGCTGTCCAAAAACATTCAGTACTTC
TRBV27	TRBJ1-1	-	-	CASSLLRGSLNTEAFF	TGTGCCAGCAGTTTACTGCGGGGCAGTTTGAACACTGAAGCTTTCTTT
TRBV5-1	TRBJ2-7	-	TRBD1	CASSDFPGQGNEQYF	TGCGCCAGCAGCGATTTCCCGGGACAGGGGAACGAGCAGTACTTC
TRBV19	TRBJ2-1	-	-	CASSTGSPNEQFF	TGTGCCAGTAGCACAGGTTCCCCCAATGAGCAGTTCTTC
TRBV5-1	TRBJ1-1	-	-	CASSARGRGNTEAFF	TGCGCCAGCAGCGCTCGCGGGAGGGGGAACACTGAAGCTTTCTTT
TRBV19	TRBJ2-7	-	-	CASTQTGLSYEQYF	TGTGCCAGTACCCAAACCGGGTTATCCTACGAGCAGTACTTC
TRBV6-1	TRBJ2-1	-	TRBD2	CASSEVSAGAYNEQFF	TGTGCCAGCAGTGAAGTTTCGGCGGGAGCCTACAATGAGCAGTTCTTC
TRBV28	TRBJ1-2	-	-	CASSVGGAGYTF	TGTGCCAGCAGTGTGGGAGGGGCAGGCTACACCTTC
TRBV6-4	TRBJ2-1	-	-	CASSDLAFYNEQFF	TGTGCCAGCAGTGACTTAGCCTTCTACAATGAGCAGTTCTTC
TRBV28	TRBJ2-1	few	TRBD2	CASSFGGALGNEQFF	TGTGCCAGCAGTTTCGGGGGGGCGCTGGGCAATGAGCAGTTCTTC
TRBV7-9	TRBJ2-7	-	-	CASSADSNPHEQYF	TGTGCCAGCAGCGCGGACTCAAATCCCCACGAGCAGTACTTC
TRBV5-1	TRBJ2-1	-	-	CASSSLYNEQFF	TGCGCCAGCAGCTCCCTATACAATGAGCAGTTCTTC
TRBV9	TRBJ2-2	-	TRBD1	CASGTGGNTGELFF	TGTGCCAGCGGCACAGGGGGGAACACCGGGGAGCTGTTTTTT
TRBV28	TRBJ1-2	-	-	CASSLPWGLGGRIYGYTF	TGTGCCAGCAGTTTACCCTGGGGTTTGGGGGGGAGAATCTATGGCTACACCTTC
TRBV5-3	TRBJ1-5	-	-	CARRPGTHQPQHF	TGTGCCCGACGCCCGGGAACCCATCAGCCCCAGCATTTT
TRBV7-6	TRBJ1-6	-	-	CASSLLLSGAGGNSPLHF	TGTGCCAGCAGCTTATTATTATCCGGGGCCGGGGGAAATTCACCCCTCCACTTT
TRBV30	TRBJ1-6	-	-	CAWSVPGNSPLHF	TGTGCCTGGAGTGTACCGGGGAATTCACCCCTCCACTTT
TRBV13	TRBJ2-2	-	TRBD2	CASSSTSGSIGELFF	TGTGCCAGCAGCAGTACTAGCGGGAGTATCGGGGAGCTGTTTTTT
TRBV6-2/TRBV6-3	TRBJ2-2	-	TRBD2	CASSGGGTSGSTGTGELFF	TGTGCCAGCAGTGGGGGGGGGACTAGCGGGAGTACTGGCACCGGGGAGCTGTTTTTT
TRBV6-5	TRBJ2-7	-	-	CASSYSGQGWNEQYF	TGTGCCAGCAGTTACTCGGGGCAGGGGTGGAACGAGCAGTACTTC
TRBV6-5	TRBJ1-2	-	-	CASRTSGATNYGYTF	TGTGCCAGCAGAACCTCAGGGGCAACTAACTATGGCTACACCTTC
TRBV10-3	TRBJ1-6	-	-	CAIRGTSGINSPLHF	TGTGCCATCAGGGGGACTTCCGGGATCAATTCACCCCTCCACTTT
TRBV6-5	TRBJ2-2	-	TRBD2	CASSYSAGGITGELFF	TGTGCCAGCAGTTACTCGGCGGGGGGGATCACCGGGGAGCTGTTTTTT
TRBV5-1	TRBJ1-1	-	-	CASSLGGSLNTEAFF	TGCGCCAGCAGCTTGGGGGGCAGCTTGAACACTGAAGCTTTCTTT
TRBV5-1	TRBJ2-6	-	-	CASSLGAGTGANVLTF	TGCGCCAGCAGCTTGGGTGCGGGCACTGGGGCCAACGTCCTGACTTTC
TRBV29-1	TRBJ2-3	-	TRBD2	CSVERAGGFTSTDTQYF	TGCAGCGTTGAAAGAGCGGGGGGCTTCACTAGCACAGATACGCAGTATTTT
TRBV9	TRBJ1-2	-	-	CASRREPNYGYTF	TGTGCCAGTAGACGGGAGCCTAACTATGGCTACACCTTC
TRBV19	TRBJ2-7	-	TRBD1	CASSMGQTYEQYF	TGTGCCAGTAGTATGGGACAGACCTACGAGCAGTACTTC